One and the same sample provided the 23 T cell receptor beta chains below, sequenced in a study of T cell clonality in common variable immunodeficiency. Profiling relied on immunoSEQ multiplex PCR, and the TCRdb table lists in-frame clones only, not all of them. Reported are about 33,000 clones, none seen only once; the ten largest carry 4.5%. The sequenced material came from peripheral blood mononuclear cells. Source of these receptors: a person between 18 and 69 years old in good health.

This clone has just a few counts. The read terminates 3 residues before the CDR3 end, so the remaining end is supplied by the germline J gene. The V and J genes are TRBV5-1 and TRBJ2-7, with TRBD1 matching 7 bases. The J segment lost 4 bases and the V segment lost 2 bases, leaving 6 bases of the junction unmatched. Germline lookup yields CDR1 SGHRS and CDR2 YFSETQ. The CDR3 consists of 14 residues. The CDR3 protein is CASSFWTGSYEQYF. The sequenced part of the CDR3 DNA is TGCGCCAGCAGCTTTTGGACAGGATCTTACGAG.

This clone showed up many times. Read coverage stops 3 residues before the CDR3 terminus; the germline J gene supplies the remainder. The sample has other DNA sequences that encode this CDR3 too. This rearrangement joins TRBV2 to TRBJ1-2; 9 bases match TRBD1. The germline gives CDR1 SNHLY, CDR2 FYNNEI. This CDR3 contains 13 residues. The V segment lost 9 bases and the J segment 5 bases; nucleotides outside the gene matches: 7. This CDR3 is CARDRGAEYGYTF. The CDR3 bases that were read are TGTGCCAGAGACAGGGGGGCCGAGTATGGC.

This clone was counted many times. The read comes to an end 3 residues before the CDR3 does, leaving the germline J gene to fill in the end. The chain has TRBV19 and TRBJ1-2; 7 bases map to TRBD1. This CDR3 has 14 residues. V was pared by 6 bases and J by 4 bases, with 8 bases of the junction left unmatched. Germline CDR1 is LNHDA and CDR2 is SQIVND (reference sequence). The DNA read from the CDR3 is TGTGCCAGTAGCGACAGGGCAAGGGGCTATGGC. Protein product: CASSDRARGYG. The entire CDR3 sequence reads CASSDRARGYGYTF.

This clone was observed at least ten times. The read terminates 3 residues before the CDR3 end, so the remaining end is supplied by the germline J gene. J is TRBJ1-5 and V is TRBV6-4, with D tentatively TRBD1 (5 bases). Trimming pared 3 bases from V and 4 bases from J, leaving 10 bases between. The CDR3 is 14 residues long. Germline-derived CDR1 and CDR2 are MRHNA and SNTAGT. The sequenced part of the CDR3 DNA is TGTGCCAGCAGTGATACAGGTCGGAATCAGCCC. It codes for CASSDTGRNQP. The CDR3 reads in full as CASSDTGRNQPQHF.

In its sample, this clone was seen many times. The CDR3 end is not reached by the read, which stops 3 residues before it; the germline J gene fills it in. The V and J genes are TRBV18 and TRBJ1-2, with D unclear. The V gene's germline CDR1 is KGHSH and CDR2 LQKENI. The CDR3 loop spans 11 amino acids. CDR3 bases read: TGTGCCAGCTCCCCGCGGGAAGGC. This encodes CASSPREG. The entire CDR3 reads CASSPREGYTF.

This clone was counted many times. The missing CDR3 end, 3 residues past where the read stops, is filled in from the germline J gene. The chain uses TRBV29-1 and TRBJ1-2, with TRBD1 matching 7 bases. The V segment lost 4 bases and the J segment 4 bases; nucleotides outside the gene matches: 12. The germline V gene encodes CDR1 SQVTM and CDR2 ANQGSEA. CDR3 length: 15 residues. CDR3 protein: CSVVRDSELIYGYTF. The CDR3 DNA, read in part, is TGCAGCGTTGTAAGGGACAGCGAACTTATCTATGGC. The full variable domain, its missing parts supplied by reference TRBV29-1 and TRBJ1-2, is SAVISQKPSRDICQRGTSLTIQCQVDSQVTMMFWYRQQPGQSLTLIATANQGSEATYESGFVIDKFPISRPNLTFSTLTVSNMSPEDSSIYLCSVVRDSELIYGYTFGSGTRLTVV.

This clone was detected a few times. The read is 3 residues too short to cover the CDR3 end, so that end is filled in from the germline J gene. This chain joins TRBV18 and TRBJ1-2, with D tentatively TRBD1 (5 bases). Germline values: CDR1 KGHSH, CDR2 LQKENI. This CDR3 has 15 residues. CDR3: CASSPGGDPSGGYTF. The sequenced part of the CDR3 DNA is TGTGCCAGCTCCCCGGGGGGGGACCCCTCCGGGGGC. The full variable domain, its missing parts supplied by reference TRBV18 and TRBJ1-2, is NAGVMQNPRHLVRRRGQEARLRCSPMKGHSHVYWYRQLPEEGLKFMVYLQKENIIDESGMPKERFSAEFPKEGPSILRIQQVVRGDSAAYFCASSPGGDPSGGYTFGSGTRLTVV.

CDR3 region: CASSQGRGLQETQYF. CDR3 DNA, as far as it was read: TGTGCCAGCAGCCAGGGCCGGGGACTTCAAGAGACC. The chain joins TRBV7-6 to TRBJ2-5; possibly TRBD2 for D (6 bases). The read ends 3 residues early relative to the CDR3; the germline J gene fills the gap. The germline V gene encodes CDR1 SGHVS and CDR2 FNYEAQ. The CDR3 totals 15 residues. The ends were cut back, 5 bases at V and 2 bases at J, with 15 bases in the middle.

This clone occurred many times. CDR3 region: CASSLSPGETQYF. The sequenced part of the CDR3 DNA is TGCGCCAGCAGCTTATCGCCAGGGGAGACC. The rearrangement uses TRBV5-1 and TRBJ2-5, with TRBD1 as a possible D gene (5 bases). The read gets to within 3 residues of the CDR3 end, and the germline J gene fills in the rest. Trimming left V 2 bases short and J 5 bases short, with 10 bases between. CDR1 is SGHRS and CDR2 is YFSETQ in the germline V gene. This CDR3 comprises 13 residues.

This clone was counted many times. The read terminates 3 residues ahead of where the CDR3 ends, so the germline J gene completes it. J is TRBJ2-7 and V is TRBV5-1; TRBD1 agrees at 9 bases. V was pared by 0 bases and J by 5 bases, with 9 bases of the junction left unmatched. This CDR3 contains 16 residues. In germline, CDR1 is SGHRS, CDR2 YFSETQ. The CDR3 protein is CASSLGGQGRRNEQYF. The CDR3 bases that were read are TGCGCCAGCAGCTTGGGCGGACAGGGGAGAAGGAACGAG.

This clone occurred many times. The read comes to an end 3 residues before the CDR3 does, leaving the germline J gene to fill in the end. The rearrangement joins TRBV6-1 to TRBJ2-7, with D tentatively TRBD1 (6 bases). Per the germline V gene, CDR1 is MNHNS and CDR2 is SASEGT. Trimming removed 4 bases from V and 2 bases from J, with 12 bases in between. The CDR3 has 14 amino acids. CDR3 DNA (partial): TGTGCCAGCAGTGCGACGGGACACCCCTACGAG. Its translation: CASSATGHPYE. The CDR3 in its entirety is CASSATGHPYEQYF.

On this clone: With the read ending 3 residues before the CDR3 end, the germline J gene is used to fill in that end. The V gene is TRBV19, the J gene TRBJ1-1; a possible D gene is TRBD1 (6 bases). There are 12 residues in the CDR3. Trimming shortened V by 6 bases and J by 5 bases, and 10 bases separated the two germline ends. From germline, CDR1 is LNHDA and CDR2 SQIVND (reference sequence). CDR3 residues: CASRSGVTEAFF. Incomplete CDR3 DNA: TGTGCCAGTAGATCAGGGGTAACTGAA.

This clone has a count of ten or more. The read gets to within 3 residues of the CDR3 end, and the germline J gene fills in the rest. The chain is built from TRBV20-1 and TRBJ2-3; D is perhaps TRBD1 (5 bases). The CDR3 is 13 residues long. Germline V CDR1 and CDR2: DFQATT, SNEGSKA (reference sequence). V was clipped by 2 bases and J by 3 bases, with 9 bases between them. The CDR3: CSARFRTTDTQYF. The CDR3 bases that were read are TGCAGTGCTAGATTCCGGACAACAGATACG.

This clone showed up many times. Coverage ceases 3 residues before the CDR3 finishes, and the germline J gene fills in the end. The chain combines TRBV6-7 with TRBJ2-3; 7 bases fit TRBD2. TRBV6-7 is an open reading frame whose function is uncertain. The CDR3 is 18 residues long. V lost 0 bases and J lost 0; bases outside the gene matches: 9. The CDR3: CASSYSPSGNPSTDTQYF. The part of the CDR3 DNA that was read is TGTGCCAGCAGTTACTCGCCTAGCGGAAATCCTAGCACAGATACG.

A few counts support this clone. The read terminates 3 residues ahead of where the CDR3 ends, so the germline J gene completes it. The rearrangement uses TRBV20-1 and TRBJ2-7; 8 nucleotides align to TRBD2. The CDR3 runs 13 residues. Per the germline V gene, CDR1 is DFQATT and CDR2 is SNEGSKA (reference sequence). J gave up 5 bases and V 2 bases, and 5 bases lay outside the gene matches. The CDR3 loop reads CSARSGSRHEQYF. Incomplete CDR3 DNA: TGCAGTGCTAGAAGCGGGAGCCGCCACGAG.

This clone turned up a few times. The CDR3 goes on 3 residues after the read ends, and that part is filled in from the germline J gene. This sequence joins TRBV19 and TRBJ2-2; D possibly corresponds to TRBD2 (5 bases). The V and J ends lost 7 bases and 3 bases respectively, with 15 bases between them. CDR3 length: 15 amino acids. The germline V gene encodes CDR1 LNHDA and CDR2 SQIVND (reference sequence). The CDR3 sequence is CASTLTPLDTGELFF. Incomplete CDR3 DNA: TGTGCCAGTACCTTGACACCACTAGACACCGGGGAG. Full variable domain (remainder filled in from reference TRBV19 and TRBJ2-2): DGGITQSPKYLFRKEGQNVTLSCEQNLNHDAMYWYRQDPGQGLRLIYYSQIVNDFQKGDIAEGYSVSREKKESFPLTVTSAQKNPTAFYLCASTLTPLDTGELFFGEGSRLTVL.

Remarks on this clone: The read finishes 3 residues shy of the CDR3 end, and the germline J gene is used to complete it. The V gene is TRBV7-8, the J gene TRBJ2-3; tentative D call: TRBD2 (5 bases). Germline V gene lookup returns CDR1 SGHVS and CDR2 FQNEAQ. This CDR3 has 12 residues. CDR3 DNA, as far as it was read: TGTGCCAGCAGCTTAGATCGAGGGCCG. Protein sequence: CASSLDRGP. The complete CDR3 sequence is CASSLDRGPQYF. The full variable domain, rest sourced from reference TRBV7-8 and TRBJ2-3, is GAGVSQSPRYKVAKRGQDVALRCDPISGHVSLFWYQQALGQGPEFLTYFQNEAQLDKSGLPSDRFFAERPEGSVSTLKIQRTQQEDSAVYLCASSLDRGPQYFGPGTRLTVL.

A remark on this clone: The DNA ends 3 residues before the CDR3 does, and the rest of the CDR3 is filled in from the germline J gene. The V and J genes are TRBV2 and TRBJ2-1, with 9 bases aligning to TRBD2. CDR1 is SNHLY, CDR2 FYNNEI, per germline. V lost 2 bases to trimming and J lost 6 bases; unmatched junction nucleotides: 8. The CDR3 loop spans 16 amino acids. The covered CDR3 bases are TGTGCCAGCAGTGAATTTAATGAACTAGCGGGCAATGAG. It codes for CASSEFNELAGNE. Given in full, the CDR3 is CASSEFNELAGNEQFF. The variable domain in full, with the rest retrieved from reference TRBV2 and TRBJ2-1, is EPEVTQTPSHQVTQMGQEVILRCVPISNHLYFYWYRQILGQKVEFLVSFYNNEISEKSEIFDDQFSVERPDGSNFTLKIRSTKLEDSAMYFCASSEFNELAGNEQFFGPGTRLTVL.

This clone occurred many times. The missing CDR3 end, 3 residues past where the read stops, is filled in from the germline J gene. The chain employs TRBV27 and TRBJ1-6, with D perhaps matching TRBD1 (5 bases). Trimming took off 11 bases at V and 7 bases at J, with 12 bases between the two ends. CDR1 and CDR2 from the germline V gene are MNHEY and SMNVEV (reference sequence). The CDR3 loop spans 12 amino acids. The CDR3 spells CAVGRANSPLHF. Incomplete CDR3 DNA: TGTGCCGTGGGCAGGGCAAATTCACCC.

Note on this clone: The read ends 3 residues before the CDR3 terminus; that terminus is restored from the germline J gene. V and J are TRBV30 and TRBJ2-3, with D perhaps TRBD2 (6 bases). CDR1 and CDR2 (germline): GTSNPN, SVGIG (reference sequence). The CDR3 contains 13 residues. The sequenced CDR3 bases are TGTGCCTGGAGTGGGAGGGGAGTGGAGACG. Amino acids: CAWSGRGVET. The CDR3 as a whole reads CAWSGRGVETQYF.

This clone has ten or more counts. The sequence runs out 3 residues before the end of the CDR3; the remainder is reconstructed from the germline J gene. The chain carries TRBV5-1 and TRBJ2-1; D is perhaps TRBD1 (7 bases). The germline CDR1 and CDR2 sequences are SGHRS and YFSETQ. The CDR3 is 16 residues long. V lost 0 bases to trimming and J lost 8 bases, with 18 bases between them. The CDR3 sequence: CASSLAGRGSGDEQFF. Incomplete CDR3 DNA: TGCGCCAGCAGCTTGGCCGGCAGGGGGTCGGGGGATGAG. The whole variable domain, remainder taken from reference TRBV5-1 and TRBJ2-1, is KAGVTQTPRYLIKTRGQQVTLSCSPISGHRSVSWYQQTPGQGLQFLFEYFSETQRNKGNFPGRFSGRQFSNSRSEMNVSTLELGDSALYLCASSLAGRGSGDEQFFGPGTRLTVL.

This clone was seen many times. Sequencing ends 3 residues short of the CDR3 end; the germline J gene provides the rest. V and J are TRBV20-1 and TRBJ2-3; 11 bases agree with TRBD2. The trim removed 6 bases at V and 0 bases at J, leaving 2 bases unmatched. Germline V lookup: CDR1 DFQATT, CDR2 SNEGSKA (reference sequence). The CDR3 is 14 amino acids. The CDR3 spells CSAWTSGSTDTQYF. The DNA read from the CDR3 is TGCAGTGCCTGGACTAGCGGGAGCACAGATACG.

This clone was seen repeatedly, ten times or more. Read coverage stops 3 residues before the CDR3 terminus; the germline J gene supplies the remainder. The chain carries TRBV10-3 and TRBJ2-7, with 13 bases lining up with TRBD2. The germline CDR1 and CDR2 sequences are ENHRY and SYGVKD. Losses at the gene ends were 0 bases for V and 3 bases for J; bases not matched to a gene: 5. This CDR3 has 17 amino acids. The CDR3 DNA, read in part, is TGTGCCATCAGTGAGTCCAGGACTAGCGGGAGTTTCTACGAG. As protein: CAISESRTSGSFYE. The whole CDR3 is CAISESRTSGSFYEQYF.